This T cell receptor (beta chain) was profiled in a study of T cell repertoires in cytomegalovirus infection. The overall study: CMV infection together with matching HLA type was indicated by public TCR beta signatures. Study-wide results and limits: HLA-C-restricted CMV clonotypes gave the most frequent clonotype in two of eight donors. Cumulative public TCR beta family frequency identified CMV carriers with the relevant HLA.

The sample holds many counts of this clonotype. What it binds is unknown. TCRdb recomputed calls from the reads with MiXCR, one row per CDR3 protein. Of about 180,000 distinct CDR3 sequences in the sample, about 15% were seen once. The specimen was PBMCs. The receptor comes from a human donor in good health (CMV status not recorded). Some clones in this sample may be carry-over from other donors' samples.

CDR3 in DNA: TGTGCCACCAGCGGACAGGGCTACGAGCAGTACTTC. It yields the protein CATSGQGYEQYF. The chain carries TRBV15 and TRBJ2-7; 8 nucleotides match TRBD1. Germline V lookup: CDR1 LNHNV, CDR2 YYDKDF (reference sequence). The CDR3 is 12 amino acids. Germline trimming cut 5 bases from V and 3 bases from J; bases unmatched to any gene: 0.